Listed below are T cell receptor beta chains from one sample, sequenced in a study of blood T cell repertoires in COVID-19. TCRdb keeps only in-frame clones here, not all; method: immunoSEQ multiplex PCR. This table has some 310,000 clones, roughly 89% appearing once. Material: peripheral blood. The receptors shown here come from a woman aged 40 to 50 with COVID-19, enrolled during active disease. Each CDR3 is given with its conserved first and last residue. Each record gives: V gene, CDR3 protein.

V: TRBV9; CDR3: CASSAGTSGEEGEQFF
V: TRBV7-3; CDR3: CASSGLAGRYNEQFF
V: TRBV7-2; CDR3: CASSLPGLANTGELFF
V: TRBV27; CDR3: CASSLSRGPRFF
V: TRBV9; CDR3: CASSADPRGPNNEQFF
V: TRBV20-1; CDR3: CSASLQGANRYNEQFF
V: TRBV7-3; CDR3: CASSPRLALTDTQYF
V: TRBV15; CDR3: CATSRDWRINEKLFF
V: TRBV7-3; CDR3: CASSLIADYSPLHF
V: TRBV28; CDR3: CASSLGGGRGSEAFF
V: TRBV6-6; CDR3: CASSSQGQGQQFF
V: TRBV19; CDR3: CASTAPSQVLNTEAFF
V: TRBV5-5; CDR3: CASSPSHLGTEAFF
V: TRBV6-2/TRBV6-3; CDR3: CASSIGLEPSANGYTF
V: TRBV5-1; CDR3: CASSLGLTRGGEQYF
V: TRBV11-3; CDR3: CASSPDGGQGAYEQYF
V: TRBV30; CDR3: CAWSVSEGNTIYF
V: TRBV19; CDR3: CATRDREEGSPLHF
V: TRBV7-2; CDR3: CASRRQGATGELFF
V: TRBV3-1/TRBV3-2; CDR3: CASSQQSGEPQHF
V: TRBV5-6; CDR3: CASSSEGGLFF
V: TRBV5-1; CDR3: CASNLDRGTYGYTF
V: TRBV19; CDR3: CASSISPGNQETQYF
V: TRBV5-1; CDR3: CASRFSGELFF
V: TRBV6-2/TRBV6-3; CDR3: CASSFRDRASGGNEQFF
V: TRBV21-1; CDR3: CAKTGPNYGYTF
V: TRBV5-5; CDR3: CASSFGPTGNTEAFF
V: TRBV5-1; CDR3: CASSLFPGLTYNEQFF
V: TRBV5-4; CDR3: CASSLGTSLYNEQFF
V: TRBV19; CDR3: CASETSGRSVGELFF
V: TRBV6-4; CDR3: CASSDPGGLNEQFF
V: TRBV7-9; CDR3: CASGAGYSNQPQHF
V: TRBV6-5; CDR3: CASRVTGGGNTIYF
V: TRBV4-3; CDR3: CASSQATGNTIYF
V: TRBV27; CDR3: CASSFGGRANEQFF
V: TRBV7-9; CDR3: CASSFDIGGHEAFF
V: TRBV25-1; CDR3: CASLRGDGSPLHF
V: TRBV29-1; CDR3: CSVVNPSGKLNTEAFF
V: TRBV10-3; CDR3: CAIRGVGASGGGAQETQYF
V: TRBV6-1; CDR3: CASSVQLSGKVGETQYF
V: TRBV21-1; CDR3: CASRSRLAGVTTDTQYF
V: TRBV30; CDR3: CAWSPALRDRRYQPQHF
V: TRBV3-1/TRBV3-2; CDR3: CASSHTGLQYF
V: TRBV3-1/TRBV3-2; CDR3: CASSQGRRQGEQYF
V: TRBV18; CDR3: CASSPGGANTEAFF
V: TRBV4-2; CDR3: CASSSKPGQGYSGELFF
V: TRBV20-1; CDR3: CSASSGTGNSYEQYF
V: TRBV6-6; CDR3: CASSSDRGRILEKLFF
V: TRBV9; CDR3: CASSEGGSSYNSPLHF
V: TRBV5-1; CDR3: CASSQGLSGNTIYF
V: TRBV7-2; CDR3: CASSLAGGANTGELFF